The 28 T cell receptor beta chains reported below all come from one sample, sequenced in a study of cytomegalovirus exposure and HLA in healthy donors. PCR employed 60 Vbeta and 13 Jbeta primers. The table came from immunoSEQ multiplex PCR; TCRdb's copy has only in-frame clones and leaves some out. There are 120,000 to 150,000 clones in the sample; roughly four fifths occur only once, and around 1.9% lies in the top ten. Sequencing was performed on PBMCs. Every receptor here comes from a woman between 40 and 55 years old in good health and CMV-seronegative.

V gene TRBV5-1 combines with J gene TRBJ2-5; the D is unclear. Germline V gene lookup returns CDR1 SGHRS and CDR2 YFSETQ. V was trimmed by 0 bases and J by 0 bases, leaving 6 bases between them. This CDR3 has 14 amino acids. CDR3 sequence (DNA): TGCGCCAGCAGCTTGGACATAAACCAAGAGACCCAGTACTTC. Translated: CASSLDINQETQYF.

The chain combines TRBV28 with TRBJ1-3; TRBD1 matches at 7 bases. V trimming: 6 bases; J trimming: 4 bases; junction bases outside the gene matches: 9. Germline loops: CDR1 MDHEN, CDR2 SYDVKM. CDR3 length: 15 amino acids. The CDR3 reads CASRINRGSGNTIYF. Here the CDR3 DNA reads TGTGCCAGCAGAATTAACAGGGGATCGGGAAACACCATATATTTT.

The chain links TRBV5-1 to TRBJ2-7; 7 bases agree with TRBD1. This CDR3 has 14 amino acids. The germline V gene encodes CDR1 SGHRS and CDR2 YFSETQ. With V trimmed by 4 bases and J by 1 base, 5 bases remained unmatched. CDR3 in amino acids: CASSEGQPSYEQYF. CDR3 DNA sequence: TGCGCCAGCAGCGAGGGACAGCCTTCCTACGAGCAGTACTTC. Supplemented by reference TRBV5-1 and TRBJ2-7, the full variable domain reads KAGVTQTPRYLIKTRGQQVTLSCSPISGHRSVSWYQQTPGQGLQFLFEYFSETQRNKGNFPGRFSGRQFSNSRSEMNVSTLELGDSALYLCASSEGQPSYEQYFGPGTRLTVT.

This clone was detected a few times. This chain uses TRBV27 with TRBJ2-3, with 8 bases identical to TRBD1. V gave up 4 bases and J gave up 2 bases; unmatched junction bases: 5. Germline V CDR1 and CDR2: MNHEY, SMNVEV (reference sequence). This CDR3 has 15 residues. The CDR3 sequence is CASSSGGASTDTQYF. As DNA, the CDR3 is TGTGCCAGCAGTTCAGGGGGCGCTTCCACAGATACGCAGTATTTT.

This clone has just one count. The chain recombines TRBV30 with TRBJ1-6, with 9 bases lining up with TRBD1. This CDR3 contains 12 residues. V lost 7 bases and J lost 10; bases outside the gene matches: 5. CDR1 and CDR2 from the germline V gene are GTSNPN and SVGIG (reference sequence). This CDR3 is CASDRGRSPLHF. The CDR3 DNA follows: TGTGCCTCGGACAGGGGAAGATCACCCCTCCACTTT. Full variable domain (remainder filled in from reference TRBV30 and TRBJ1-6): SQTIHQWPATLVQPVGSPLSLECTVEGTSNPNLYWYRQAAGRGLQLLFYSVGIGQISSEVPQNLSASRPQDRQFILSSKKLLLSDSGFYLCASDRGRSPLHFGNGTRLTVT.

This rearrangement joins TRBV6-1 to TRBJ1-1; D might be TRBD1 (6 bases). Germline CDR1 reads MNHNS; CDR2 reads SASEGT. There are 14 residues in the CDR3. Trimming removed 6 bases at V and 3 bases at J, with 14 bases between. The chain's CDR3 is CASSASGADTEAFF. The CDR3 nucleotides are TGTGCCAGCAGCGCCTCAGGGGCAGACACTGAAGCTTTCTTT.

The chain couples TRBV29-1 to TRBJ1-2; D possibly corresponds to TRBD1 (6 bases). This CDR3 is built from 14 residues. CDR1 and CDR2 from the germline V gene are SQVTM and ANQGSEA. Between the trimmed V and J ends, which lost 5 bases and 2 bases, there was a span of 15 bases. CDR3 coding DNA: TGCAGCGTTCTCAACGGACAGCTAAACTATGGCTACACCTTC. This sequence encodes CSVLNGQLNYGYTF.

V usage is TRBV28 and J usage is TRBJ1-5, with a possible D match to TRBD1 (5 bases). Looked up from germline, CDR1 is MDHEN and CDR2 is SYDVKM. The CDR3 consists of 14 residues. V was pared by 6 bases and J by 5 bases, with 14 bases between. The CDR3 loop reads CASRWFGGDQPQHF. The CDR3 DNA reads TGTGCCAGCAGGTGGTTTGGGGGGGATCAGCCCCAGCATTTT.

The chain uses TRBV18 and TRBJ2-7; 7 nucleotides align to TRBD1. The germline V gene encodes CDR1 KGHSH and CDR2 LQKENI. The CDR3 extends over 15 amino acids. Trimming cost V 3 bases and J 0 bases; bases outside gene matches: 5. CDR3 nucleotides: TGTGCCAGCTCACCGTTGGGACAGTTCTCCTACGAGCAGTACTTC. This encodes CASSPLGQFSYEQYF.

This sequence joins TRBV6-4 and TRBJ1-1; D is possibly TRBD1 (6 bases). CDR1 and CDR2 (germline): MRHNA, SNTAGT. The CDR3 contains 13 residues. The ends were cut back, 3 bases at V and 6 bases at J, with 11 bases in the middle. The CDR3 DNA sequence: TGTGCCAGCAGTGAACAGGGAGGGTCTGAAGCTTTCTTT. Its protein is CASSEQGGSEAFF.

There are a few counts of this clone. The V call is TRBV29-1, the J call TRBJ2-5, with unresolved D. CDR3 size: 12 residues. From germline, CDR1 is SQVTM and CDR2 ANQGSEA. Trimming removed 5 bases from V and 0 bases from J, with 7 bases in between. The DNA for the CDR3 is TGCAGCGTTCGACTTCACCAAGAGACCCAGTACTTC. Amino acid sequence: CSVRLHQETQYF.

This clone was counted once. V is TRBV9 and J is TRBJ1-3; a possible D gene is TRBD1 (6 bases). The CDR3 runs to 16 residues. V gave up 0 bases and J gave up 0 bases, with 10 bases separating them. Germline CDR1 SGDLS, CDR2 YYNGEE. CDR3 DNA: TGTGCCAGCAGCGTAGAAGAGACAGGCTCTGGAAACACCATATATTTT. It encodes CASSVEETGSGNTIYF.

V is TRBV4-3 and J is TRBJ2-5, with D perhaps TRBD1 (6 bases). This CDR3 comprises 15 residues. Trimming removed 1 base from V and 5 bases from J, with 14 bases in between. The germline CDR1 and CDR2 sequences are LGHNA and YSLEER. CDR3 DNA sequence: TGCGCCAGCAGCCAAGGACACAGGGCGGTCGAGACCCAGTACTTC. It specifies CASSQGHRAVETQYF.

The chain couples TRBV2 to TRBJ2-7, with TRBD2 matching over 12 bases. Germline trimming cut 3 bases from V and 0 bases from J; bases unmatched to any gene: 3. The CDR3 extends over 16 amino acids. Germline V gene lookup returns CDR1 SNHLY and CDR2 FYNNEI. The DNA of the CDR3 is TGTGCCAGCAGTGAGGGACTAGCGGGCCCCTCCTACGAGCAGTACTTC. Translation gives CASSEGLAGPSYEQYF.

The chain uses TRBV19 and TRBJ2-7; weak D call: TRBD2 (6 bases). The V gene's germline CDR1 is LNHDA and CDR2 SQIVND (reference sequence). V was cut by 6 bases and J by 0 bases, with 15 bases left in between. CDR3 length: 15 residues. The CDR3 sequence: CASSPQLALSYEQYF. Here the CDR3 DNA reads TGTGCCAGTAGCCCCCAGCTAGCGCTCTCCTACGAGCAGTACTTC.

V and J are TRBV7-8 and TRBJ2-3, with a weak D call TRBD2 (5 bases). CDR1 is SGHVS, CDR2 FQNEAQ, per germline. The ends were cut back, 5 bases at V and 3 bases at J, with 18 bases in the middle. CDR3 size: 16 residues. The CDR3 DNA sequence: TGTGCCAGCAGCCCCGGCCCGATAGCGAGAACAGATACGCAGTATTTT. Protein: CASSPGPIARTDTQYF.

A few counts support this clone. The V call is TRBV5-1, the J call TRBJ2-7; D remains ambiguous. Germline CDR1 SGHRS, CDR2 YFSETQ. CDR3 length: 18 residues. Trimming took off 1 base at V and 0 bases at J, with 20 bases between the two ends. CDR3 in amino acids: CASSLNPNTPAYSYEQYF. DNA for the CDR3: TGCGCCAGCAGCTTGAACCCCAACACCCCCGCTTACTCCTACGAGCAGTACTTC.

The J gene is TRBJ1-5, the V gene TRBV6-5, with 7 nucleotides matching TRBD1. The V gene's germline CDR1 is MNHEY and CDR2 SVGAGI. This CDR3 has 14 amino acids. Trimming at V came to 6 bases and at J to 6 bases, leaving 8 bases not matched to a gene. CDR3 sequence: CASRYRQGGQPQHF. The CDR3, as DNA: TGTGCCAGCAGATACAGACAGGGAGGTCAGCCCCAGCATTTT.

This clone has a handful of counts. The chain recombines TRBV27 with TRBJ2-1; tentatively, D is TRBD2 (6 bases). The CDR3 loop spans 15 amino acids. Germline V gives CDR1 MNHEY, CDR2 SMNVEV (reference sequence). The V gene lost 2 bases and the J gene lost 3 bases, with 11 bases spanning the gap. CDR3 DNA sequence: TGTGCCAGCAGTTTAGCTAGCGATATCTACAATGAGCAGTTCTTC. This gives the protein CASSLASDIYNEQFF.

Concerning this clone itself: Other DNA sequences in this specimen translate into the identical CDR3. The CDR3 spells CASSPEGGTEAFF. DNA of the CDR3: TGTGCCAGCAGCCCAGAAGGGGGAACTGAAGCTTTCTTT. The chain recombines TRBV6-1 with TRBJ1-1; D is possibly TRBD1 (6 bases). Germline-derived CDR1 and CDR2 are MNHNS and SASEGT. V gave up 6 bases and J gave up 5 bases, with 13 bases separating them. The CDR3 is 13 amino acids.

The J gene is TRBJ2-3, the V gene TRBV7-7, with 9 bases aligning to TRBD1. The trim removed 2 bases at V and 2 bases at J, leaving 11 bases unmatched. In germline, CDR1 is SSHAT, CDR2 FNYEAQ (reference sequence). This CDR3 is built from 18 residues. Written as DNA, the CDR3 is TGTGCCAGCAGCTTATTCGTTTCTTGGACAGGGGTCACAGATACGCAGTATTTT. This gives the protein CASSLFVSWTGVTDTQYF.

CDR3 amino acids: CASSSTTSGSGEQYF. The CDR3 bases are TGTGCCAGCAGCTCAACGACTAGCGGGAGTGGAGAGCAGTACTTC. This chain links TRBV7-6 with TRBJ2-7, with 12 nucleotides matching TRBD2. The CDR3 length is 15 residues. Losses at the gene ends were 4 bases for V and 7 bases for J; bases not matched to a gene: 8. Germline CDR1 SGHVS, CDR2 FNYEAQ. Full variable domain (remainder filled in from reference TRBV7-6 and TRBJ2-7): GAGVSQSPRYKVTKRGQDVALRCDPISGHVSLYWYRQALGQGPEFLTYFNYEAQQDKSGLPNDRFSAERPEGSISTLTIQRTEQRDSAMYRCASSSTTSGSGEQYFGPGTRLTVT.

This chain links TRBV10-3 with TRBJ1-2; 8 positions match TRBD1. Germline lookup yields CDR1 ENHRY and CDR2 SYGVKD. The CDR3 covers 14 residues. Trimming took 0 bases from V and 6 from J; bases not matched to a gene: 3. The CDR3 is CAISESTGGDGYTF. In DNA form, the CDR3 reads TGTGCCATCAGTGAGTCTACAGGGGGTGATGGCTACACCTTC.

This clone was seen a few times. The rearrangement joins TRBV4-2 to TRBJ2-1; D is ambiguous. Trimming pared 0 bases from V and 8 bases from J, leaving 8 bases between. CDR3 length: 13 amino acids. The germline CDR1 and CDR2 sequences are LGHNA and YNFKEQ. The DNA of the CDR3 is TGTGCCAGCAGCCAAGAAGCTCTCGATGAGCAGTTCTTC. Translation gives CASSQEALDEQFF.

Only one count was recorded for this clone. The CDR3: CASSLYLAGGGETQYF. The CDR3, as DNA: TGTGCCAGCAGCTTATATCTAGCGGGAGGGGGAGAGACCCAGTACTTC. The gene calls are TRBV7-9 and TRBJ2-5; 12 bases line up with TRBD2. V trimming: 2 bases; J trimming: 4 bases; junction bases outside the gene matches: 5. Germline CDR1 reads SEHNR; CDR2 reads FQNEAQ (reference sequence). The CDR3 loop spans 16 amino acids.

The chain employs TRBV30 and TRBJ2-3, with D perhaps TRBD2 (5 bases). In germline, CDR1 is GTSNPN, CDR2 SVGIG (reference sequence). The length of the CDR3 is 16 residues. The V and J ends lost 1 base and 1 base respectively, with 15 bases between them. CDR3 sequence: CAWSARPGLGTDTQYF. DNA of the CDR3: TGTGCCTGGAGTGCCCGTCCCGGACTCGGCACAGATACGCAGTATTTT.

The DNA of the CDR3 is TGTGCCAGCAGCGTGGAGGGTTACACCGGGGAGCTGTTTTTT. Protein: CASSVEGYTGELFF. The chain links TRBV13 to TRBJ2-2, with D maybe TRBD2 (6 bases). Germline assignment: CDR1 PRHDT and CDR2 FYEKMQ (reference sequence). Trimming removed 5 bases from V and 3 bases from J, with 10 bases in between. The CDR3 extends over 14 amino acids.

The CDR3 is CASTMEREGYEQYF. In DNA, the CDR3 is TGCGCCAGCACCATGGAGAGGGAAGGCTACGAGCAGTACTTC. J is TRBJ2-5 and V is TRBV10-1, with a weak D call TRBD2 (5 bases). The J call could be wrong; TRBJ2-7 is a better fit for the DNA end. The CDR3 has 14 residues. Germline values: CDR1 WNHNN, CDR2 SYGVQD (reference sequence).